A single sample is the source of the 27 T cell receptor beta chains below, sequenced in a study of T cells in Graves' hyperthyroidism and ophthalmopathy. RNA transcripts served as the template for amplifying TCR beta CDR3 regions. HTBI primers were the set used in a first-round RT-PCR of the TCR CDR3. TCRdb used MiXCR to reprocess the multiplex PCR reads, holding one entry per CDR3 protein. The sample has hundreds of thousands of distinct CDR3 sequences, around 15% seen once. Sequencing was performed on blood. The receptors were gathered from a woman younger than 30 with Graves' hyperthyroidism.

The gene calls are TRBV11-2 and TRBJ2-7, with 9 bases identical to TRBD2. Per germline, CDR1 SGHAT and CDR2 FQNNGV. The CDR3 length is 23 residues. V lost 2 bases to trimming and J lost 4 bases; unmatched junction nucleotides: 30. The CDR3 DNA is TGTGCCAGCAGCTTAAGGCGAGGGGGATCGAGCGGGAGGTGGTTTTCGCGCACGTACGAGCAGTACTTC. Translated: CASSLRRGGSSGRWFSRTYEQYF. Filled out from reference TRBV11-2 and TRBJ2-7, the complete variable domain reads EAGVAQSPRYKIIEKRQSVAFWCNPISGHATLYWYQQILGQGPKLLIQFQNNGVVDDSQLPKDRFSAERLKGVDSTLKIQPAKLEDSAVYLCASSLRRGGSSGRWFSRTYEQYFGPGTRLTVT.

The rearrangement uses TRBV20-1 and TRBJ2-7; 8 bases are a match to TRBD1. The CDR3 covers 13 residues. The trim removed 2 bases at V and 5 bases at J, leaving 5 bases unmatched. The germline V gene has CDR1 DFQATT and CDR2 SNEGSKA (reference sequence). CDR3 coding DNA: TGCAGTGCTAGATGGACAGGGTCCAACGAGCAGTACTTC. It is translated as CSARWTGSNEQYF.

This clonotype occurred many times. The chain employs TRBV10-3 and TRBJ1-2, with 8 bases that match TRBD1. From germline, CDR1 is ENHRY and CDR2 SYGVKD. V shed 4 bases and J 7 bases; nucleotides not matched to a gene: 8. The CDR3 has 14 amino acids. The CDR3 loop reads CAISAKDREVGYTF. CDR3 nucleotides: TGTGCCATCAGTGCGAAGGACAGGGAGGTTGGCTACACCTTC.

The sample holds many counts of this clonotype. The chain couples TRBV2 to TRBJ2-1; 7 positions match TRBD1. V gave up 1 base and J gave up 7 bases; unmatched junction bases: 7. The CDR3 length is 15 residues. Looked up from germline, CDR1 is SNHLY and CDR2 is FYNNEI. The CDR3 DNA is TGTGCCAGCAGTGAAGAACAGGGGATGGGGAATGAGCAGTTCTTC. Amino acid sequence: CASSEEQGMGNEQFF.

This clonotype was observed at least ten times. The DNA of the CDR3 is TGCAGTGCGGGGCCGGGACTAGCGGCCGTCTACGAGCAGTACTTC. Translated, it gives CSAGPGLAAVYEQYF. The chain is built from TRBV20-1 and TRBJ2-7, with 11 bases that match TRBD2. Germline assignment: CDR1 DFQATT and CDR2 SNEGSKA (reference sequence). The V gene end was trimmed by 6 bases and the J gene end by 3 bases; junction bases not matched to a gene: 10. The CDR3 spans 15 residues.

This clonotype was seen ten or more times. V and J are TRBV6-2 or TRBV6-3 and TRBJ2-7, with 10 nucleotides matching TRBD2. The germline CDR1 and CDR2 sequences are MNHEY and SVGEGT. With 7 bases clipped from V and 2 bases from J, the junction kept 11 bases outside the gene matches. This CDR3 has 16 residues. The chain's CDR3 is CASTPYGLAGAYEQYF. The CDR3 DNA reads TGTGCCAGCACCCCTTATGGGCTAGCGGGAGCCTACGAGCAGTACTTC.

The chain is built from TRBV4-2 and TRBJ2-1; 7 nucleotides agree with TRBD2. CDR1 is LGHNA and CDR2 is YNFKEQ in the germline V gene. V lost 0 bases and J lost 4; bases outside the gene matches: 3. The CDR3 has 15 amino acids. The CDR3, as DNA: TGTGCCAGCAGCCAAGAACGGGAGGAGTACAATGAGCAGTTCTTC. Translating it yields CASSQEREEYNEQFF.

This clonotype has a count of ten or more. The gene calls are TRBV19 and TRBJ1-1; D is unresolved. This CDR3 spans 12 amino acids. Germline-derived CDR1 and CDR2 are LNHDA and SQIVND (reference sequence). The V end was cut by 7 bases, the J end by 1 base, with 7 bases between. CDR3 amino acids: CASTPGNTEAFF. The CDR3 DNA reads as TGTGCCAGTACGCCCGGGAACACTGAAGCTTTCTTT.

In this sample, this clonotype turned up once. In DNA form, the CDR3 reads TGCGCCAGCAGCCCCCGACCCTCTGAAGTCGATGAGCAGTTCTTC. As protein: CASSPRPSEVDEQFF. V gene TRBV4-3 combines with J gene TRBJ2-1; no clear D gene. Between the trimmed V and J ends, which lost 4 bases and 8 bases, there was a span of 18 bases. The CDR3 length is 15 residues. Germline-derived CDR1 and CDR2 are LGHNA and YSLEER.

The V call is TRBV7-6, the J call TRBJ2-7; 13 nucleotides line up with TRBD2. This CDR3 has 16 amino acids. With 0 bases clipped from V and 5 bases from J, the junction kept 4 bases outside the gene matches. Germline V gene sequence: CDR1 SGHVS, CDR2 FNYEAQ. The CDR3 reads CASSLAGLAGVDEQYF. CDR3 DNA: TGTGCCAGCAGCTTAGCCGGACTAGCGGGAGTCGACGAGCAGTACTTC.

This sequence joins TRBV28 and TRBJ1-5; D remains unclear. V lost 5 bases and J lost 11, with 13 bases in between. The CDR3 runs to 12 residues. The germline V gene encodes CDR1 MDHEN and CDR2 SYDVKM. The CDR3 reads CASSLARVSQHF. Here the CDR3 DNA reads TGTGCCAGCAGTCTAGCCCGGGTATCCCAGCATTTT.

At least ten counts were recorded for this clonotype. The CDR3 DNA follows: TGTGCCAGCAGCTTATACTACCGGGACAGTGATGAGCAGTACTTC. It translates to CASSLYYRDSDEQYF. V is TRBV13 and J is TRBJ2-7, with 7 bases fitting TRBD1. V was pared by 2 bases and J by 7 bases, with 11 bases of the junction left unmatched. CDR3 length equals 15 residues. Germline V CDR1 and CDR2: PRHDT, FYEKMQ (reference sequence). The complete variable domain, with remaining parts taken from reference TRBV13 and TRBJ2-7, reads AAGVIQSPRHLIKEKRETATLKCYPIPRHDTVYWYQQGPGQDPQFLISFYEKMQSDKGSIPDRFSAQQFSDYHSELNMSSLELGDSALYFCASSLYYRDSDEQYFGPGTRLTVT.

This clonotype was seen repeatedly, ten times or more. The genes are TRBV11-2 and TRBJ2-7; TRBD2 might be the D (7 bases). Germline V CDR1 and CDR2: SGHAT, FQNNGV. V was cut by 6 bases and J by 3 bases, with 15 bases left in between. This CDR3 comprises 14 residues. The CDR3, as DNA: TGTGCCAGCAGGGGGGGGCTGGATAGCTACGAGCAGTACTTC. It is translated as CASRGGLDSYEQYF.

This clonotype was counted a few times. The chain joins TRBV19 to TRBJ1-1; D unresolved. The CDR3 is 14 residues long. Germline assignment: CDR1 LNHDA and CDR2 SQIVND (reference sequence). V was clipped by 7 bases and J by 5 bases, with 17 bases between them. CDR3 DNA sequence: TGTGCCAGTAATAAAGCGGGCCCGAGAACTGAAGCTTTCTTT. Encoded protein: CASNKAGPRTEAFF. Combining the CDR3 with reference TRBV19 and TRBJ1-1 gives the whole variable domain DGGITQSPKYLFRKEGQNVTLSCEQNLNHDAMYWYRQDPGQGLRLIYYSQIVNDFQKGDIAEGYSVSREKKESFPLTVTSAQKNPTAFYLCASNKAGPRTEAFFGQGTRLTVV.

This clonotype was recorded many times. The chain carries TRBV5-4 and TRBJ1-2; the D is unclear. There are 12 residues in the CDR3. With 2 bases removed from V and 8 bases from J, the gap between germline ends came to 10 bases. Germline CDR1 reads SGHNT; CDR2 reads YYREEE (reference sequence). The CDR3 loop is CASSLRPGGYTF. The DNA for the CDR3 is TGTGCCAGCAGCTTACGCCCCGGGGGCTACACCTTC.

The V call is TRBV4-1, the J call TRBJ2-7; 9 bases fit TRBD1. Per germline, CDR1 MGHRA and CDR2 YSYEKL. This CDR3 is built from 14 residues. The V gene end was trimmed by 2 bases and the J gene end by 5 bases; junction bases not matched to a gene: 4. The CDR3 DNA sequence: TGCGCCAGCAGCCAAATGGACAGGGGCGACGAGCAGTACTTC. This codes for CASSQMDRGDEQYF.

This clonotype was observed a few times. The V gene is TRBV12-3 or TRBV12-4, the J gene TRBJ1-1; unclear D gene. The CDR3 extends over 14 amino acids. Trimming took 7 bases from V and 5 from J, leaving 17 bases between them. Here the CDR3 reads CASTPLGGRTEAFF. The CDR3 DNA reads TGTGCCAGCACCCCACTAGGAGGGAGGACTGAAGCTTTCTTT.

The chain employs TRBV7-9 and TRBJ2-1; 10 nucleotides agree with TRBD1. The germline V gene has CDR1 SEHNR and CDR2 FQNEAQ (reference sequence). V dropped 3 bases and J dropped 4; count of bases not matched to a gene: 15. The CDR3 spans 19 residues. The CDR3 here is CASSFRDRGAGGPYNEQFF. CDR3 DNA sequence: TGTGCCAGCAGCTTCCGGGACAGGGGTGCGGGAGGACCGTACAATGAGCAGTTCTTC.

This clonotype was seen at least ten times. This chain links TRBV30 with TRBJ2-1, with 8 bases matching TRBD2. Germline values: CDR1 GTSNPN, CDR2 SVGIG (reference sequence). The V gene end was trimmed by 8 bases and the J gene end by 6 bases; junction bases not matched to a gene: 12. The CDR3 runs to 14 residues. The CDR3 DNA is TGTGCCCGAAAAAGAGCGGGAGTCAGCAATGAGCAGTTCTTC. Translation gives CARKRAGVSNEQFF.

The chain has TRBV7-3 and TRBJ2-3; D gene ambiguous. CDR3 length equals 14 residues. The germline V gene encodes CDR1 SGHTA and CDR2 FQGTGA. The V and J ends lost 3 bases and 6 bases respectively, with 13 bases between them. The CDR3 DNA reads TGTGCCAGCAGCTTCGGCTCCCCTCCGGATACGCAGTATTTT. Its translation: CASSFGSPPDTQYF.

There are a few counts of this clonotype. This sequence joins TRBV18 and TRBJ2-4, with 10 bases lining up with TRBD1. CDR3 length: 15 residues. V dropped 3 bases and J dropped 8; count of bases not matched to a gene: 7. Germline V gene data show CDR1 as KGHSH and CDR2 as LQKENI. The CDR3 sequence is CASSPPGQGGYIQYF. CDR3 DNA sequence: TGTGCCAGCTCACCCCCCGGACAGGGGGGGTACATTCAGTACTTC.

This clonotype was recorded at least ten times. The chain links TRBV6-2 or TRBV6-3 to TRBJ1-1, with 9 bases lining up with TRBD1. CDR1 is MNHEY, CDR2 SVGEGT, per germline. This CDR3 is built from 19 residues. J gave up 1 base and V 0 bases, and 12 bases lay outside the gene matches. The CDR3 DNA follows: TGTGCCAGCAGTTACTCGAATGTTGACAGGGGGAAATGGAACACTGAAGCTTTCTTT. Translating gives CASSYSNVDRGKWNTEAFF.

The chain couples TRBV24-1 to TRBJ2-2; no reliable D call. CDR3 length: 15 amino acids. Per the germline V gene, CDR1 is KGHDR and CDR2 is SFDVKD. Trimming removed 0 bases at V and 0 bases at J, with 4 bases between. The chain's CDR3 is CATSDLGANTGELFF. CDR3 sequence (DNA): TGTGCCACCAGTGATTTGGGGGCGAACACCGGGGAGCTGTTTTTT.

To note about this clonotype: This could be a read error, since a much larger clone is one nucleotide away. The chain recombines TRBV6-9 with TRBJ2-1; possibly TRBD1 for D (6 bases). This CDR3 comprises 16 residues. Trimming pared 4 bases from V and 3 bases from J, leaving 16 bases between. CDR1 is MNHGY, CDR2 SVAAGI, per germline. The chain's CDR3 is CASSFGQSVFYNEQFF. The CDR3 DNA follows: TGTGCCAGCAGTTTTGGACAGTCCGTCTTCTACAATGAGCAGTTCTTC.

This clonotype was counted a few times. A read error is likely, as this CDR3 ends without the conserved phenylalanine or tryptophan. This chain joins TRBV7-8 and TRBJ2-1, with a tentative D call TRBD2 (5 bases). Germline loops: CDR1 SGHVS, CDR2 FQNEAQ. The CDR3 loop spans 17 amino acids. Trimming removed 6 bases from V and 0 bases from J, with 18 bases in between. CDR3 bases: TGTGCCAGCAGACTCGAACTAGGATCTAGCTCCTACAATGAGCAGTTCTTA. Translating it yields CASRLELGSSSYNEQFL.

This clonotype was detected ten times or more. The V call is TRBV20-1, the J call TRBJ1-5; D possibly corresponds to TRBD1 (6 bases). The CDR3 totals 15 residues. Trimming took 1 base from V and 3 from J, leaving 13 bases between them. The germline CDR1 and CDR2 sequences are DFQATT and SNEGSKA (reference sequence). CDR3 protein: CSARVFGQTNQPQHF. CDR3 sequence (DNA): TGCAGTGCTAGAGTTTTCGGACAGACCAATCAGCCCCAGCATTTT.

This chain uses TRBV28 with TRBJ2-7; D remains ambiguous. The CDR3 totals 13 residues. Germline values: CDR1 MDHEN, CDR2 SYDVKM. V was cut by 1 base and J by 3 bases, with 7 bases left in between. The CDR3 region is CASSLSTRYEQYF. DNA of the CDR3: TGTGCCAGCAGTTTATCGACCCGCTACGAGCAGTACTTC.